This T cell receptor (beta chain) was profiled in a study of beta chain features in type 1 diabetes. This CDR3 is built from 15 residues. Trimming stripped 2 bases from V and 6 bases from J, with 14 bases between. CDR1 SGHRS and CDR2 YFSETQ come from the germline V gene. Expressed TCRB transcripts got sequenced, as all isolated RNA was reverse transcribed. Clones were read by immunoSEQ multiplex PCR, and TCRdb kept only the in-frame ones, dropping some. The sample consists of about 360,000 clones, over 9.5% of them appearing once. The V gene is TRBV5-1, the J gene TRBJ2-2, with D perhaps matching TRBD1 (6 bases). This sequence was found in a man aged 18 to 35 in good health. Sample: naive CD4+ T cells from blood. CDR3 nucleotide sequence: TGCGCCAGCAGCTTACGGCAGGGGATTCCCGGGGAGCTGTTTTTT. Amino acids: CASSLRQGIPGELFF.